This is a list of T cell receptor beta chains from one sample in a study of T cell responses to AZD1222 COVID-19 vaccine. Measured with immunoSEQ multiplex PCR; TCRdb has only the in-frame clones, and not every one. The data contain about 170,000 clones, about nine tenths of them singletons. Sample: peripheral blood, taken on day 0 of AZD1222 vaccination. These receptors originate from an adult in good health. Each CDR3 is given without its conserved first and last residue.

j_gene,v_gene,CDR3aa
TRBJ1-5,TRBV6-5,ASSRDRKGQPQH
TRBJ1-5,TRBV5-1,ASSLGTGTDQPQH
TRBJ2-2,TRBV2,ASRGDSSGELF
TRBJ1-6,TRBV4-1,ASSPQPTGSYNSPLH
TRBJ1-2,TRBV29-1,SGGNSNYGYT
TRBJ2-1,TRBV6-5,ASSLYNEQF
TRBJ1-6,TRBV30,AWRTWGQGDSPLH
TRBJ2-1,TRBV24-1,ATSENDRGREQF
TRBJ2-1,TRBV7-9,ASSLAQGTAYNEQF
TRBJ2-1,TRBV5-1,ASSSDRIGGNEQF
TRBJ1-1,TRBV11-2,ASSPVRGPEAF
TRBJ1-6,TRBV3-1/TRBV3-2,ASSQVGGNSPLH
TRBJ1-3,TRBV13,ASSGQGIGNTIY
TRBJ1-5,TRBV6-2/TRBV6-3,ASSSSGAGNQPQH
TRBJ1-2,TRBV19,ASTEWTGGAYGYT
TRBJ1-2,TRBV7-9,ASSRGGTGTNYGYT
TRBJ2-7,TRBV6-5,ASSYSGARGTHEQY
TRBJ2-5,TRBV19,ASSSTQGAWETQY
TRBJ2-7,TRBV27,ASRRGVSGGYEQY
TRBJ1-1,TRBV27,ASSYMGPQSLEAF
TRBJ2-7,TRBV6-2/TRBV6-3,ASSFPDRGTPYEQY
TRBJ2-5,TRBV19,ASRDRGFQETQY
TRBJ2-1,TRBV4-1,ASSHRRLAGGYNEQF
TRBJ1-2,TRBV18,ASSPPYGTKGYT
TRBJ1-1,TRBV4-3,ASSQDDTGWDTEAF
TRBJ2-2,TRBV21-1,ASTTPWGAGKNTGELF
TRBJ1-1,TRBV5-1,ASSRRRDREGYTEAF
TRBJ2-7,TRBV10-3,AISTRTSGNVYEQY
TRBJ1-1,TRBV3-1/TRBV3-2,ASTPPGPNTEAF
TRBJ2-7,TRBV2,ASHGTAYEQY
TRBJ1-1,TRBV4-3,ASSQGNRRYEAF
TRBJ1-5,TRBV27,ASSLSGQSSNQPQH
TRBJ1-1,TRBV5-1,ASSLIPGQMNTEAF
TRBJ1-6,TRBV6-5,ASTPGAAGNSPLH
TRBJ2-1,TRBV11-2,ASSPRAGRSYNEQF
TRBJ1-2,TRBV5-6,ASSPRPRANYGYT
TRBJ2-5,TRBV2,ASSDQLGWKTQY
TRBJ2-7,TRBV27,ASSLTGTGDYEQY